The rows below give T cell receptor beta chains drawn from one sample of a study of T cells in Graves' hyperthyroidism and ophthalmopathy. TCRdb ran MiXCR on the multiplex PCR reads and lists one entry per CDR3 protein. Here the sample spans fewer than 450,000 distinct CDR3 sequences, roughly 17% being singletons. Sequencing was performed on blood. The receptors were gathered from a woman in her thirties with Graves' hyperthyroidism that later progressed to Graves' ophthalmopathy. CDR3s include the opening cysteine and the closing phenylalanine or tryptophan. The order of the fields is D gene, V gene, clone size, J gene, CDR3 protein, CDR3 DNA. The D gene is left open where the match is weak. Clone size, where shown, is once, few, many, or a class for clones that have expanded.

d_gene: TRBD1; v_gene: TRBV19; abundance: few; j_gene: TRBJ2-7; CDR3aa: CASRDRLGEQYF; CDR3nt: TGTGCCAGTAGGGACAGGCTGGGAGAGCAGTACTTC
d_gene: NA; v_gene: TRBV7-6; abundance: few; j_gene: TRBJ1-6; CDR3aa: CASSLAPDRNNSPLHF; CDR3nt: TGTGCCAGCAGCTTAGCCCCGGACAGAAATAATTCACCCCTCCACTTT
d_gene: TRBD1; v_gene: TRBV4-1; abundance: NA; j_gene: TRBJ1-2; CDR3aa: CASSRELTGTYYGYTF; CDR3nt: TGCGCCAGCAGCCGCGAACTGACAGGGACCTACTATGGCTACACCTTC
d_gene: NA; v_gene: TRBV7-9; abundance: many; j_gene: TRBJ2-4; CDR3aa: CASSLGGSGKNIQYF; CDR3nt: TGTGCCAGCAGCTTAGGTGGGAGTGGCAAAAACATTCAGTACTTC
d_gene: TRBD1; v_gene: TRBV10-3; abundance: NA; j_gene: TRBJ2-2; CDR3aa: CAISATGVTNTGELFF; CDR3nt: TGTGCCATCAGCGCGACAGGGGTCACGAACACCGGGGAGCTGTTTTTT
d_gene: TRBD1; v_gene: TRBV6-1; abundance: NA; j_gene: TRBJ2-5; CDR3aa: CASSVASGQGEETQYF; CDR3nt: TGTGCCAGCAGTGTTGCCTCGGGACAGGGAGAAGAGACCCAGTACTTC
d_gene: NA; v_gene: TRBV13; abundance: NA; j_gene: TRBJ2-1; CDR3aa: CASSLGRGIVNEQFF; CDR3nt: TGTGCCAGCAGCTTAGGACGCGGGATTGTAAATGAGCAGTTCTTC
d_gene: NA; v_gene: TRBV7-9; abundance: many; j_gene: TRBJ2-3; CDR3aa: CASSLEALSTDTQYF; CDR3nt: TGTGCCAGCAGCTTAGAAGCGTTGAGCACAGATACGCAGTATTTT
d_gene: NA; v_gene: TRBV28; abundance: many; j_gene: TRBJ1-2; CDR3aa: CASSLGLAGYLNYGYTF; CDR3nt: TGTGCCAGCAGTCTAGGACTAGCCGGGTATCTTAACTATGGCTACACCTTC
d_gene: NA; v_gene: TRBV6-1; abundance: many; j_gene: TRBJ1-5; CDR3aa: CASRVISNQPQHF; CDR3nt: TGTGCCAGCAGGGTCATTAGCAATCAGCCCCAGCATTTT
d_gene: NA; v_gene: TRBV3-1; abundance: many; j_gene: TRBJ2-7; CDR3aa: CASSQARQTGEQYF; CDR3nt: TGTGCCAGCAGCCAAGCGAGACAGACGGGCGAGCAGTACTTC
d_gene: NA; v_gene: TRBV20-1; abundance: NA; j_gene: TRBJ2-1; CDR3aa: CSASASYNEQFF; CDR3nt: TGCAGTGCTAGCGCTAGCTACAATGAGCAGTTCTTC
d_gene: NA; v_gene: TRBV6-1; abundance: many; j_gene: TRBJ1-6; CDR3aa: CASSYYGSGGTIVNSPLHF; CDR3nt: TGTGCCAGCAGTTATTACGGTAGTGGGGGGACAATCGTCAATTCACCCCTCCACTTT
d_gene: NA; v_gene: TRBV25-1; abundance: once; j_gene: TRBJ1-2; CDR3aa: CASSAWQDDGYTF; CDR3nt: TGTGCCAGCAGTGCTTGGCAGGACGATGGCTACACCTTC
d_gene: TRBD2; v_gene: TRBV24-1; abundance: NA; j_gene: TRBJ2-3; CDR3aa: CATRDQGLAGDTQYF; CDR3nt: TGTGCCACCAGAGACCAGGGACTAGCGGGAGATACGCAGTATTTT
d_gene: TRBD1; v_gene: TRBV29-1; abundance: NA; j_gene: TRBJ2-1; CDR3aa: CSVGAGGYGEQFF; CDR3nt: TGCAGCGTTGGGGCAGGGGGCTATGGTGAGCAGTTCTTC
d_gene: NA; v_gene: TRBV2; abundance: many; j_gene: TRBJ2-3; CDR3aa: CASSERVSEYTQYF; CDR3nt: TGTGCCAGCAGTGAAAGGGTTAGCGAATATACGCAGTATTTT
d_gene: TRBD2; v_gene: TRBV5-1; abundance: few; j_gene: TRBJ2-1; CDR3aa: CASSTSVGSGRLGVVEQFF; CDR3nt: TGCGCCAGCAGCACATCTGTCGGTAGCGGGAGGTTAGGAGTGGTTGAGCAGTTCTTC
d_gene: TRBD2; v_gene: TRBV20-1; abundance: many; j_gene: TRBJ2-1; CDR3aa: CSATGLAGLEQFF; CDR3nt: TGCAGTGCTACGGGACTAGCGGGACTTGAGCAGTTCTTC
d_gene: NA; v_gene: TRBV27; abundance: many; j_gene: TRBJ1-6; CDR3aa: CASSPLGRTVNSPLHF; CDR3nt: TGTGCCAGCAGTCCTCTTGGAAGGACAGTTAATTCACCCCTCCACTTT
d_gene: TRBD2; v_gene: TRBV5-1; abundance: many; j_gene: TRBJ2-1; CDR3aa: CASSYTGTSGENEQFF; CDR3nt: TGCGCCAGCAGTTATACCGGGACTAGCGGGGAGAATGAGCAGTTCTTC
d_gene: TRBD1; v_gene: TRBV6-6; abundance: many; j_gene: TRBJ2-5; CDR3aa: CASSYLSDRVQETQYF; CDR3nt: TGTGCCAGCAGTTACTTATCAGACAGGGTACAAGAGACCCAGTACTTC
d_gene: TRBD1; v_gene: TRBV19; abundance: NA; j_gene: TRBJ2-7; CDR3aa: CASSRTGNSYEQYF; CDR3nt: TGTGCCAGTAGTCGGACAGGGAACTCCTACGAGCAGTACTTC
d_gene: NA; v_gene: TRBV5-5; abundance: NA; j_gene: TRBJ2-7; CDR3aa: CASSLGHYEQYF; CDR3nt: TGTGCCAGCAGCTTGGGACACTACGAGCAGTACTTC
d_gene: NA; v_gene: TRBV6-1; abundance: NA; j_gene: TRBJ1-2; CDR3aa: CASRGHGTSVYGYTF; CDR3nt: TGTGCCAGCAGGGGACACGGCACCTCAGTCTATGGCTACACCTTC
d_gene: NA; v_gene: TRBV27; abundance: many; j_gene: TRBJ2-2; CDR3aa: CASSNSPFSGELFF; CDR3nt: TGTGCCAGCAGTAACTCACCTTTTTCCGGGGAGCTGTTTTTT
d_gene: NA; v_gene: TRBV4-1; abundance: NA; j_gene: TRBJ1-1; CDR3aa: CASSPPGNEVFF; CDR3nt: TGCGCCAGCAGCCCCCCGGGGAATGAAGTTTTCTTT
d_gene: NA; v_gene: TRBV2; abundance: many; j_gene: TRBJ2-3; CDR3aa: CASRKGLSTDTQYF; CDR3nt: TGTGCCAGCAGGAAAGGACTAAGCACAGATACGCAGTATTTT
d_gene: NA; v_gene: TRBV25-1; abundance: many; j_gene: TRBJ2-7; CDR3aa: CASGNYEQYF; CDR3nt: TGTGCCAGCGGGAACTACGAGCAGTACTTC
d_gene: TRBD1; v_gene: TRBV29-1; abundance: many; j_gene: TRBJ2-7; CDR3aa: CSVLDRFYEQYF; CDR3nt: TGCAGCGTGCTGGACAGGTTCTACGAGCAGTACTTC
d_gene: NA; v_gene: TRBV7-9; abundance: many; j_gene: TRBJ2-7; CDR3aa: CASSSQTSYEQYF; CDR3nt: TGTGCCAGCAGCTCGCAGACCAGCTACGAGCAGTACTTC
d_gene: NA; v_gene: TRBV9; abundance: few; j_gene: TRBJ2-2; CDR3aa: CASSVAGESNTGELFF; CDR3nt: TGTGCCAGCAGCGTAGCGGGGGAGAGTAACACCGGGGAGCTGTTTTTT
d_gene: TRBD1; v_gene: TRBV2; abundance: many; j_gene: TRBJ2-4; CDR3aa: CASSRGQGRHIQYF; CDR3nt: TGTGCCAGCAGTCGCGGACAGGGGCGGCACATTCAGTACTTC
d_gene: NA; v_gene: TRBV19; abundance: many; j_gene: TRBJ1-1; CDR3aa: CASSIRVGGTEAFF; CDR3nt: TGTGCCAGTAGTATTAGGGTTGGTGGCACTGAAGCTTTCTTT
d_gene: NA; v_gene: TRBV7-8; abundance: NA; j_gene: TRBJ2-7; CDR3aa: CASKTGRASEQYF; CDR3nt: TGTGCCAGCAAGACGGGCAGGGCTAGCGAGCAGTACTTC
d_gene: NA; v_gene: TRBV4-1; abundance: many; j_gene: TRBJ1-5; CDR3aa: CASSRGENQPQHF; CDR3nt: TGCGCCAGCAGCCGGGGGGAGAATCAGCCCCAGCATTTT